One sample yielded the 15 T cell receptor beta chains listed below, sequenced in a study of cytomegalovirus exposure and HLA in healthy donors. Primers included in the PCR were 60 Vbeta and 13 Jbeta primers. Assay: immunoSEQ multiplex PCR; the TCRdb copy retains only in-frame clones and omits some. The sample consists of some 40,000 clones, 53% of them appearing once. Input material: PBMCs. The receptors shown here come from a middle-aged woman in good health and CMV-seropositive.

The chain joins TRBV28 to TRBJ2-7, with TRBD2 identical over 10 bases. In germline, CDR1 is MDHEN, CDR2 SYDVKM. CDR3 length: 16 amino acids. V gave up 6 bases and J gave up 3 bases; unmatched junction bases: 11. CDR3 DNA: TGTGCCAGCAGCAGGGCTAGCGGGGGTGAGGACTACGAGCAGTACTTC. Translated: CASSRASGGEDYEQYF.

This clone was observed once. The chain recombines TRBV29-1 with TRBJ2-7, with 7 bases that match TRBD1. V trimming: 6 bases; J trimming: 0 bases; junction bases outside the gene matches: 11. The CDR3 is made up of 15 amino acids. Germline values: CDR1 SQVTM, CDR2 ANQGSEA. CDR3 sequence: CSVAPPTGSSYEQYF. The CDR3, as DNA: TGCAGCGTCGCACCACCGACAGGGAGCTCCTACGAGCAGTACTTC.

The rearrangement links TRBV2 to TRBJ1-6; D not resolved. Looked up from germline, CDR1 is SNHLY and CDR2 is FYNNEI. This CDR3 has 15 residues. Between the trimmed V and J ends, which lost 7 bases and 9 bases, there was a span of 19 bases. The CDR3 reads CASNQRANVLSPLHF. The DNA for the CDR3 is TGTGCCAGCAACCAAAGAGCCAATGTCCTTTCACCCCTCCACTTT.

The V gene is TRBV19, the J gene TRBJ1-2; no clear D. The germline CDR1 and CDR2 sequences are LNHDA and SQIVND (reference sequence). The CDR3 is made up of 15 amino acids. The V end lost 3 bases, the J end lost 0 bases, and 11 bases lay between the germline ends. CDR3 sequence: CASSMAMGANYGYTF. Here the CDR3 DNA reads TGTGCCAGTAGTATGGCGATGGGAGCTAACTATGGCTACACCTTC.

The V and J genes are TRBV29-1 and TRBJ1-2; TRBD1 aligns across 8 bases. Germline-derived CDR1 and CDR2 are SQVTM and ANQGSEA. The CDR3 has 12 residues. V trimming: 3 bases; J trimming: 7 bases; junction bases outside the gene matches: 4. The CDR3 region is CSVDRTGSGYTF. CDR3 nucleotides: TGCAGCGTTGACCGGACAGGGTCTGGCTACACCTTC.

The rearrangement links TRBV7-2 to TRBJ2-5, with a tentative D call TRBD1 (7 bases). Trimming left V 5 bases short and J 4 bases short, with 17 bases between. Looked up from germline, CDR1 is SGHTA and CDR2 is FQGNSA. The CDR3 runs 15 residues. CDR3 in amino acids: CASSPNRGGRETQYF. Here the CDR3 DNA reads TGTGCCAGCAGCCCTAACAGGGGAGGACGAGAGACCCAGTACTTC. The entire variable domain, with the rest obtained from reference TRBV7-2 and TRBJ2-5, is as follows: GAGVSQSPSNKVTEKGKDVELRCDPISGHTALYWYRQSLGQGLEFLIYFQGNSAPDKSGLPSDRFSAERTGGSVSTLTIQRTQQEDSAVYLCASSPNRGGRETQYFGPGTRLLVL.

The chain combines TRBV9 with TRBJ2-1, with 11 nucleotides matching TRBD1. CDR3 length: 16 residues. Germline CDR1 reads SGDLS; CDR2 reads YYNGEE. With V trimmed by 3 bases and J by 6 bases, 8 bases remained unmatched. In DNA form, the CDR3 reads TGTGCCAGCAGCGAGGGGGGACAGGGGGTGCGCAATGAGCAGTTCTTC. Translated, it gives CASSEGGQGVRNEQFF. Combining the CDR3 with reference TRBV9 and TRBJ2-1 gives the whole variable domain DSGVTQTPKHLITATGQRVTLRCSPRSGDLSVYWYQQSLDQGLQFLIQYYNGEERAKGNILERFSAQQFPDLHSELNLSSLELGDSALYFCASSEGGQGVRNEQFFGPGTRLTVL.

In this sample, this clone turned up a few times. The chain has TRBV27 and TRBJ1-2; D perhaps matches TRBD1 (6 bases). CDR1 is MNHEY, CDR2 SMNVEV, per germline (reference sequence). The ends were cut back, 3 bases at V and 7 bases at J, with 15 bases in the middle. The CDR3 extends over 14 amino acids. The CDR3 DNA is TGTGCCAGCAGTTTGAGGCAGGGGAAGGCTGGCTACACCTTC. It yields the protein CASSLRQGKAGYTF.

J is TRBJ1-4 and V is TRBV4-1; 12 positions match TRBD1. The germline V gene encodes CDR1 MGHRA and CDR2 YSYEKL. Unmatched junction bases numbered 8, after V lost 5 bases and J lost 7 bases. This CDR3 spans 16 amino acids. CDR3 amino acids: CASSSGTGGVGEKLFF. CDR3 DNA sequence: TGCGCCAGCAGCTCTGGGACAGGGGGCGTGGGTGAAAAACTGTTTTTT.

The V call is TRBV5-6, the J call TRBJ2-3, with D tentatively TRBD2 (5 bases). V dropped 0 bases and J dropped 6 bases, with 5 bases sitting between them. CDR3 length: 12 residues. Germline CDR1 SGHDT, CDR2 YYEEEE. CDR3 nucleotides: TGTGCCAGCAGCTTGGGGAGGGATACGCAGTATTTT. Translating it yields CASSLGRDTQYF.

The J gene is TRBJ2-5, the V gene TRBV7-9; tentative D call: TRBD2 (5 bases). The germline V gene encodes CDR1 SEHNR and CDR2 FQNEAQ (reference sequence). Trimming cost V 3 bases and J 4 bases, with 12 bases left between them. The CDR3 is made up of 14 amino acids. CDR3 sequence reads: CASSLGLAVETQYF. The CDR3 DNA reads TGTGCCAGCAGCTTGGGCCTAGCAGTAGAGACCCAGTACTTC.

V and J are TRBV11-2 and TRBJ1-2; possibly TRBD1 for D (5 bases). Trimming took 2 bases from V and 1 from J, leaving 8 bases between them. Germline V lookup: CDR1 SGHAT, CDR2 FQNNGV. This CDR3 has 14 amino acids. CDR3 in amino acids: CASSLRTSNYGYTF. In nucleotides, the CDR3 is TGTGCCAGCAGCTTAAGGACAAGTAACTATGGCTACACCTTC.

V is TRBV4-1 and J is TRBJ1-5; no clear D gene. CDR1 MGHRA and CDR2 YSYEKL come from the germline V gene. The CDR3 is made up of 15 amino acids. V lost 2 bases and J lost 1, with 9 bases in between. CDR3 nucleotide sequence: TGCGCCAGCAGCCAAACGGGTGTAAGCAATCAGCCCCAGCATTTT. Translated, it gives CASSQTGVSNQPQHF.

The chain links TRBV6-1 to TRBJ2-3; possible D gene TRBD1, 5 bases. V lost 1 base and J lost 4, with 9 bases in between. The CDR3 is 14 amino acids. Germline CDR1 MNHNS, CDR2 SASEGT. DNA of the CDR3: TGTGCCAGCAGTGAAGTCAGGACACCAGATACGCAGTATTTT. Protein sequence: CASSEVRTPDTQYF.

The rearrangement links TRBV29-1 to TRBJ2-1; 15 nucleotides agree with TRBD2. CDR3 length equals 18 residues. The germline CDR1 and CDR2 sequences are SQVTM and ANQGSEA. The trim removed 5 bases at V and 4 bases at J, leaving 12 bases unmatched. CDR3 sequence (DNA): TGCAGCGTTACGGGAGAGGGACTAGCGGGGGGTGATTACAATGAGCAGTTCTTC. Protein sequence: CSVTGEGLAGGDYNEQFF.